These 10 T cell receptor beta chains share one sample of origin, sequenced in a study of tissue T cells after allogeneic stem cell transplantation (dated by TCRdb to about 2022). The label giving this sample's time point can be read as: mouse harvest day 7 after allogeneic transplant. Mouse grafts combined 10^7 T-cell-depleted bone marrow cells with 10^6 splenic CD5+ T cells, given via tail vein injection. Libraries were constructed by the immunoSEQ multiplex PCR assay. TCRdb holds this immuneACCESS table with in-frame rearrangements only. Some clones are missing; in checked studies, unresolved V genes explain under half, and the rest has no known cause. The sample data list some 1,300 clones, and less than 65% of these were observed just once. The ten most abundant clones make up 10% to 15% of the sample. The specimen sequenced was liver tissue. The receptors originated from a female BALB/c mouse given C57BL/6 T cells with graft-versus-host disease after an allogeneic hematopoietic cell transplant.

This clone was observed a single time. Gene and germline names: mouse. The read comes to an end 1 residue before the CDR3 does, leaving the germline J gene to fill in the end. The chain uses TRBV12-2 and TRBJ2-7, with 8 bases matching TRBD2. Germline V gene sequence: CDR1 SGHLS, CDR2 HYDKME. This CDR3 region has 14 residues. Trimming at V came to 1 base and at J to 2 bases, leaving 3 bases not matched to a gene. The sequenced part of the CDR3 DNA is TGTGCCAGCTCTCTTTGGGGGGGGGCCTATGAACAGTAC. It specifies CASSLWGGAYEQY. The whole CDR3 reads CASSLWGGAYEQYF. Based on the CDR3 plus reference TRBV12-2 and TRBJ2-7, the full variable domain is NSGVVQSPRYIIKGKGERSILKCIPISGHLSVAWYQQTQGQELKFFIQHYDKMERDKGNLPSRFSVQQFDDYHSEMNMSALELEDSAVYFCASSLWGGAYEQYFGPGTRLTVL.

A single count supports this clone. Gene names follow the mouse nomenclature. Sequencing ends 1 residue short of the CDR3 end; the germline J gene provides the rest. The J gene is TRBJ2-3, the V gene TRBV1, with TRBD2 matching 8 bases. In germline, CDR1 is NSQYPW, CDR2 LRSPGD (reference sequence). The CDR3 has 16 residues. V shed 0 bases and J 0 bases; nucleotides not matched to a gene: 2. The sequenced CDR3 bases are TGCACCTGCAGTGCAGATTTGGGGGGGAGTGCAGAAACGCTGTAT. This sequence encodes CTCSADLGGSAETLY. The complete CDR3 reads CTCSADLGGSAETLYF. Based on the CDR3 plus reference TRBV1 and TRBJ2-3, the full variable domain is VTLLEQNPRWRLVPRGQAVNLRCILKNSQYPWMSWYQQDLQKQLQWLFTLRSPGDKEVKSLPGADYLATRVTDTELRLQVANMSQGRTLYCTCSADLGGSAETLYFGSGTRLTVL.

As regards this clone: Gene names denote mouse genes. The read stops 1 residue short of the end of the CDR3; the missing end is completed from the germline J gene. The chain combines TRBV13-1 with TRBJ2-3; D unresolved. The CDR3 has 13 residues. Trimming shortened V by 3 bases and J by 5 bases, and 10 bases separated the two germline ends. Per the germline V gene, CDR1 is NSHNY and CDR2 is SYGAGN. The CDR3 is CASSASGIETLYF. The CDR3 DNA, read in part, is TGTGCCAGCAGTGCTTCGGGCATAGAAACGCTGTAT.

In regard to this clone: Gene names refer to mouse genes. With the read ending 1 residue before the CDR3 end, the germline J gene is used to fill in that end. The genes are TRBV12-1 and TRBJ2-5; 10 bases align to TRBD1. The CDR3 runs to 14 residues. Trimming took 0 bases from V and 6 from J; bases not matched to a gene: 2. The germline V gene encodes CDR1 SGHSN and CDR2 HYEKVE. The CDR3 spells CASSLDRGRDTQYF. The CDR3 bases that were read are TGTGCCAGCTCTCTCGACAGGGGGCGCGACACCCAGTAC.

As for this clone: Mouse germline and gene names are used. The sequence runs out 1 residue before the end of the CDR3; the remainder is reconstructed from the germline J gene. This chain uses TRBV12-1 with TRBJ2-5, with 7 bases fitting TRBD2. The ends lost 2 bases at V and 0 bases at J; junction bases unmatched: 7. Germline CDR1 reads SGHSN; CDR2 reads HYEKVE. The CDR3 contains 16 residues. The CDR3 is CASSPRAGGNQDTQYF. The DNA read from the CDR3 is TGTGCCAGCTCTCCCCGGGCTGGGGGTAACCAAGACACCCAGTAC.

A few counts support this clone. Genes and germline come from the mouse. The read is 1 residue too short to cover the CDR3 end, so that end is filled in from the germline J gene. The rearrangement joins TRBV1 to TRBJ1-4; D is possibly TRBD1 (5 bases). The germline gives CDR1 NSQYPW, CDR2 LRSPGD (reference sequence). The V and J ends lost 4 bases and 0 bases respectively, with 6 bases between them. CDR3 length: 14 amino acids. CDR3 DNA, as far as it was read: TGCACCTGCAGTGGACAGTTTTCCAACGAAAGATTATTT. Its translation is CTCSGQFSNERLF. The CDR3, in full, reads CTCSGQFSNERLFF. The full variable domain, its missing parts supplied by reference TRBV1 and TRBJ1-4, is VTLLEQNPRWRLVPRGQAVNLRCILKNSQYPWMSWYQQDLQKQLQWLFTLRSPGDKEVKSLPGADYLATRVTDTELRLQVANMSQGRTLYCTCSGQFSNERLFFGHGTKLSVL.

Turning to this clone: Gene names are mouse gene names. Read data end 1 residue before the CDR3 end; the end is taken from the germline J gene. The chain employs TRBV1 and TRBJ1-6; weak D call: TRBD1 (5 bases). TRBJ1-6 is an ORF; its function is uncertain. This CDR3 has 16 residues. With 3 bases removed from V and 0 bases from J, the gap between germline ends came to 9 bases. Germline V CDR1 and CDR2: NSQYPW, LRSPGD (reference sequence). Here the CDR3 reads CTCSADISSYNSPLYF. CDR3 DNA, as far as it was read: TGCACCTGCAGTGCGGACATCTCTTCCTATAATTCGCCCCTCTAC.

Remarks on this clone: Gene names denote mouse genes. Read sequence stops 1 residue before the CDR3 end, and the germline J gene provides the missing end. The V and J genes are TRBV15 and TRBJ1-1; the D is unclear. CDR1 and CDR2 (germline): SGHND, FRSKSL. V was clipped by 3 bases and J by 1 base, with 3 bases between them. The CDR3 consists of 12 residues. The CDR3 loop reads CASSFVNTEVFF. CDR3 bases read: TGTGCCAGCAGTTTCGTAAACACAGAAGTCTTC. Based on the CDR3 plus reference TRBV15 and TRBJ1-1, the full variable domain is DAGVTQTPRHEVAEKGQTIILKCEPVSGHNDLFWYRQTKIQGLELLSYFRSKSLMEDGGAFKDRFKAEMLNSSFSTLKIQPTEPKDSAVYLCASSFVNTEVFFGKGTRLTVV.

To note about this clone: Gene names and germline match the mouse. Coverage ceases 1 residue before the CDR3 finishes, and the germline J gene fills in the end. V is TRBV24 and J is TRBJ2-1; 7 positions agree with TRBD1. The CDR3 is made up of 15 amino acids. V gave up 5 bases and J gave up 3 bases; unmatched junction bases: 7. Germline lookup yields CDR1 KGHTA and CDR2 FRNEEI. The part of the CDR3 DNA that was read is TGTGCCAGCAGTAACCCGACAGGGCCCTATGCTGAGCAGTTC. Translating gives CASSNPTGPYAEQF. The CDR3 in its entirety is CASSNPTGPYAEQFF.

To note about this clone: The gene symbols are mouse symbols. The CDR3 end is not reached by the read, which stops 1 residue before it; the germline J gene fills it in. The chain carries TRBV4 and TRBJ2-5; 7 positions agree with TRBD1. This CDR3 spans 13 amino acids. V lost 5 bases, J lost 6 bases, and 5 bases stayed unmatched. Germline V lookup: CDR1 LGHDT, CDR2 YNNKQL (reference sequence). This CDR3 reads CASSRQGGDTQYF. CDR3 DNA (partial): TGTGCCAGCAGCCGACAGGGTGGGGACACCCAGTAC.